A single sample gave rise to the 31 T cell receptor beta chains below, sequenced in a study of cytomegalovirus exposure and HLA in healthy donors. Use of 60 Vbeta and 13 Jbeta primers characterized the PCR. The table came from immunoSEQ multiplex PCR; TCRdb's copy has only in-frame clones and leaves some out. Here the sample spans some 110,000 clones, 60% to 80% being singletons. Specimen: PBMCs. These receptors were obtained from a man aged 25 to 40 in good health and CMV-seronegative.

This clone occurred a few times. This sequence joins TRBV29-1 and TRBJ2-5; TRBD2 is a possible D gene (5 bases). The tail of the sequence fits TRBJ2-7 better, so the J call may be wrong. Looked up from germline, CDR1 is SQVTM and CDR2 is ANQGSEA. There are 14 residues in the CDR3. DNA for the CDR3: TGCAGCGTTTCCCCCAGCGGATACTCCTACGAGCAGTACTTC. Protein: CSVSPSGYSYEQYF.

The sample holds a few counts of this clone. The gene calls are TRBV13 and TRBJ2-7; possible D gene TRBD1, 6 bases. The CDR3 covers 11 residues. Germline V gene data show CDR1 as PRHDT and CDR2 as FYEKMQ (reference sequence). The V end lost 11 bases, the J end lost 5 bases, and 13 bases lay between the germline ends. In nucleotides, the CDR3 is TGTGCCGCCGTACAGGGTAACGAGCAGTACTTC. Translating it yields CAAVQGNEQYF.

The chain uses TRBV29-1 and TRBJ1-5, with D unresolved. The CDR3 has 14 residues. CDR1 is SQVTM and CDR2 is ANQGSEA in the germline V gene. The ends were cut back, 4 bases at V and 2 bases at J, with 12 bases in the middle. The CDR3 reads CSVVEAAGNQPQHF. The CDR3 DNA sequence: TGCAGCGTTGTTGAAGCGGCAGGCAATCAGCCCCAGCATTTT.

The chain couples TRBV2 to TRBJ2-1; 9 bases map to TRBD2. After removal of 1 base from V and 7 bases from J, the junction contained 5 bases not matched to a gene. CDR1 SNHLY and CDR2 FYNNEI come from the germline V gene. The length of the CDR3 is 15 residues. The CDR3 is CASSEGSGRRNEQFF. DNA for the CDR3: TGTGCCAGCAGTGAAGGTAGCGGGAGAAGGAATGAGCAGTTCTTC.

The chain employs TRBV28 and TRBJ2-7, with D hard to call. The CDR3 spans 12 residues. The V end lost 6 bases, the J end lost 2 bases, and 8 bases lay between the germline ends. The germline gives CDR1 MDHEN, CDR2 SYDVKM. CDR3 coding DNA: TGTGCCAGCAGCTCCCTTCCCTACGAGCAGTACTTC. It is translated as CASSSLPYEQYF. The whole variable domain, filled in from reference TRBV28 and TRBJ2-7, reads DVKVTQSSRYLVKRTGEKVFLECVQDMDHENMFWYRQDPGLGLRLIYFSYDVKMKEKGDIPEGYSVSREKKERFSLILESASTNQTSMYLCASSSLPYEQYFGPGTRLTVT.

The chain recombines TRBV4-2 with TRBJ2-7; 8 nucleotides line up with TRBD2. Germline CDR1 is LGHNA and CDR2 is YNFKEQ. The trim removed 1 base at V and 0 bases at J, leaving 5 bases unmatched. The CDR3 is 16 residues long. CDR3 in amino acids: CASSQGLALISYEQYF. DNA of the CDR3: TGTGCCAGCAGCCAAGGACTAGCGCTTATCTCCTACGAGCAGTACTTC.

The J gene is TRBJ2-2, the V gene TRBV5-1; 9 positions match TRBD1. The CDR3 runs to 15 residues. V shed 3 bases, J shed 4 bases, and the junction held 4 bases outside the gene matches. Germline CDR1 reads SGHRS; CDR2 reads YFSETQ. The CDR3 region is CASSSPTGGTGELFF. CDR3 bases: TGCGCCAGCAGCTCACCGACAGGGGGCACCGGGGAGCTGTTTTTT. Looking up the rest from reference TRBV5-1 and TRBJ2-2 gives the full variable domain: KAGVTQTPRYLIKTRGQQVTLSCSPISGHRSVSWYQQTPGQGLQFLFEYFSETQRNKGNFPGRFSGRQFSNSRSEMNVSTLELGDSALYLCASSSPTGGTGELFFGEGSRLTVL.

This clone turned up a few times. This chain links TRBV4-3 with TRBJ1-3; 8 nucleotides agree with TRBD1. The length of the CDR3 is 15 residues. Germline V gene sequence: CDR1 LGHNA, CDR2 YSLEER. V trimming: 5 bases; J trimming: 4 bases; junction bases outside the gene matches: 7. CDR3 protein: CASSEKPGGGNTIYF. In DNA form, the CDR3 reads TGCGCCAGCAGCGAGAAGCCAGGGGGCGGAAACACCATATATTTT.

The chain is built from TRBV5-1 and TRBJ2-5, with a weak D call TRBD2 (6 bases). Trimming removed 4 bases at V and 0 bases at J, with 10 bases between. The CDR3 has 14 amino acids. CDR1 is SGHRS and CDR2 is YFSETQ in the germline V gene. The CDR3 bases are TGCGCCAGCAGCGGGGACTTGTACCAAGAGACCCAGTACTTC. It encodes CASSGDLYQETQYF.

The V and J genes are TRBV27 and TRBJ2-1; D is perhaps TRBD1 (6 bases). Germline V gene lookup returns CDR1 MNHEY and CDR2 SMNVEV (reference sequence). This CDR3 contains 15 residues. Trimming stripped 4 bases from V and 7 bases from J, with 17 bases between. CDR3 DNA sequence: TGTGCCAGCAGTTCTAGGGGGACGATTATAAATGAGCAGTTCTTC. Amino acids: CASSSRGTIINEQFF.

The chain employs TRBV6-5 and TRBJ2-2; 8 nucleotides agree with TRBD1. The germline V gene encodes CDR1 MNHEY and CDR2 SVGAGI. This CDR3 has 16 amino acids. Trimming cost V 0 bases and J 6 bases; bases outside gene matches: 6. The CDR3 DNA follows: TGTGCCAGCAGTTACTCTGGCAGGGGGCCCGCCGGGGAGCTGTTTTTT. This sequence encodes CASSYSGRGPAGELFF.

V gene TRBV28 combines with J gene TRBJ1-4; D is possibly TRBD1 (5 bases). V shed 6 bases and J shed 0 bases, with 11 bases lying between them. CDR3 length: 15 residues. Per the germline V gene, CDR1 is MDHEN and CDR2 is SYDVKM. In DNA form, the CDR3 reads TGTGCCAGCAGGGGGGGGGTTGCAACTAATGAAAAACTGTTTTTT. Its translation: CASRGGVATNEKLFF.

The chain recombines TRBV9 with TRBJ1-2; TRBD1 matches at 8 bases. CDR3 size: 16 residues. The germline V gene has CDR1 SGDLS and CDR2 YYNGEE. The junction had 14 bases not matched to a gene; V was cut back by 3 bases and J by 7 bases. Here the CDR3 DNA reads TGTGCCAGCAGCGGAAGGACAGGGAATTTGGAGGTTGGCTACACCTTC. Residues: CASSGRTGNLEVGYTF.

The J gene is TRBJ2-3, the V gene TRBV7-9, with 7 bases fitting TRBD1. CDR1 and CDR2 from the germline V gene are SEHNR and FQNEAQ (reference sequence). The CDR3 consists of 15 residues. The V segment lost 6 bases and the J segment 4 bases; nucleotides outside the gene matches: 10. The DNA of the CDR3 is TGTGCCAGCAGTTGGCCCGGGACAGTAGCAGATACGCAGTATTTT. Protein: CASSWPGTVADTQYF.

The chain is built from TRBV4-2 and TRBJ2-1; TRBD2 matches at 14 bases. CDR3 length equals 17 residues. With 3 bases clipped from V and 6 bases from J, the junction kept 7 bases outside the gene matches. CDR1 is LGHNA and CDR2 is YNFKEQ in the germline V gene. The CDR3 DNA reads as TGTGCCAGCAGCCAGAAAGCCGGGACTAGCGGGGGCAATGAGCAGTTCTTC. Its translation: CASSQKAGTSGGNEQFF.

J is TRBJ2-7 and V is TRBV10-2; 7 nucleotides match TRBD2. Trimming took 3 bases from V and 2 from J; bases not matched to a gene: 7. Germline CDR1 WSHSY, CDR2 SAAADI. The CDR3 sequence is 15 residues long. This CDR3 reads CASSDGTITTYEQYF. DNA for the CDR3: TGCGCCAGCAGTGACGGGACTATCACAACCTACGAGCAGTACTTC.

This chain uses TRBV28 with TRBJ2-3; the D gene is possibly TRBD1 (6 bases). Trimming took off 3 bases at V and 4 bases at J, with 11 bases between the two ends. The CDR3 length is 14 residues. CDR1 and CDR2 from the germline V gene are MDHEN and SYDVKM. The CDR3 spells CASSFGRGSDTQYF. In DNA form, the CDR3 reads TGTGCCAGCAGTTTCGGCAGGGGCTCAGATACGCAGTATTTT.

The gene calls are TRBV28 and TRBJ2-7; 9 bases align to TRBD1. The CDR3 is made up of 14 amino acids. V trimming: 4 bases; J trimming: 7 bases; junction bases outside the gene matches: 8. Germline V gene data show CDR1 as MDHEN and CDR2 as SYDVKM. The CDR3 is CASSSTGTGQEQYF. DNA of the CDR3: TGTGCCAGCAGTTCGACCGGGACAGGGCAAGAGCAGTACTTC.

The rearrangement uses TRBV19 and TRBJ2-1; D gene uncertain. The germline V and J ends were trimmed by 7 bases and 4 bases, with 17 bases remaining between them. Germline CDR1 LNHDA, CDR2 SQIVND (reference sequence). The CDR3 consists of 15 residues. CDR3 region: CASTHSWSPYNEQFF. CDR3 DNA sequence: TGTGCCAGTACCCATAGTTGGTCCCCTTACAATGAGCAGTTCTTC. The full variable domain, rest sourced from reference TRBV19 and TRBJ2-1, is DGGITQSPKYLFRKEGQNVTLSCEQNLNHDAMYWYRQDPGQGLRLIYYSQIVNDFQKGDIAEGYSVSREKKESFPLTVTSAQKNPTAFYLCASTHSWSPYNEQFFGPGTRLTVL.

The genes are TRBV2 and TRBJ2-1, with 11 positions matching TRBD2. This CDR3 is built from 14 residues. The ends lost 2 bases at V and 7 bases at J; junction bases unmatched: 1. The germline V gene encodes CDR1 SNHLY and CDR2 FYNNEI. CDR3 in DNA: TGTGCCAGCAGTGAATCTAGCGGGAGGAATGAGCAGTTCTTC. It is translated as CASSESSGRNEQFF.

V and J are TRBV28 and TRBJ2-3, with TRBD1 identical over 8 bases. The CDR3 spans 15 residues. V shed 4 bases, J shed 1 base, and the junction held 4 bases outside the gene matches. CDR1 MDHEN and CDR2 SYDVKM come from the germline V gene. The CDR3 sequence is CASSSTGVRTDTQYF. The CDR3 DNA reads as TGTGCCAGCAGTTCGACAGGGGTCCGCACAGATACGCAGTATTTT.

V gene TRBV2 combines with J gene TRBJ1-3; tentative D call: TRBD1 (6 bases). Germline CDR1 reads SNHLY; CDR2 reads FYNNEI. The V gene lost 4 bases and the J gene lost 3 bases, with 10 bases spanning the gap. The CDR3 contains 14 residues. CDR3 sequence reads: CASSVQGFGNTIYF. CDR3 nucleotides: TGTGCCAGCAGTGTGCAGGGGTTTGGAAACACCATATATTTT.

V usage is TRBV5-4 and J usage is TRBJ2-7; the match to TRBD2 covers 9 bases. Germline V gene lookup returns CDR1 SGHNT and CDR2 YYREEE (reference sequence). V lost 4 bases and J lost 4; bases outside the gene matches: 12. The CDR3 is made up of 16 amino acids. CDR3 sequence: CASSLIAGASPYEQYF. The CDR3 DNA sequence: TGTGCCAGCAGCCTCATAGCGGGAGCATCCCCTTACGAGCAGTACTTC.

CDR3 region: CASSFEGQQNTEAFF. CDR3 sequence (DNA): TGTGCCAGCAGCTTCGAGGGACAGCAGAACACTGAAGCTTTCTTT. V and J are TRBV11-3 and TRBJ1-1; 7 positions match TRBD1. Germline V gives CDR1 SGHNT, CDR2 YENEEA. V shed 3 bases, J shed 1 base, and the junction held 5 bases outside the gene matches. The CDR3 consists of 15 residues.

This chain links TRBV4-1 with TRBJ2-5, with 14 bases matching TRBD2. V lost 1 base to trimming and J lost 4 bases; unmatched junction nucleotides: 8. Per the germline V gene, CDR1 is MGHRA and CDR2 is YSYEKL. CDR3 length equals 18 residues. The CDR3 nucleotides are TGCGCCAGCAGCCAAGGGTTGACTAGCGGGAGGGCCCGAGAGACCCAGTACTTC. Translated: CASSQGLTSGRARETQYF.

The chain links TRBV6-1 to TRBJ2-5; 7 nucleotides align to TRBD2. The germline CDR1 and CDR2 sequences are MNHNS and SASEGT. Trimming took 3 bases from V and 5 from J; bases not matched to a gene: 9. The CDR3 spans 15 residues. The CDR3 DNA sequence: TGTGCCAGCAGTGAGAGGTGGGAGGGTCGGGAGACCCAGTACTTC. Amino acid sequence: CASSERWEGRETQYF.

The chain has TRBV5-1 and TRBJ1-1; unclear D gene. The CDR3 covers 13 residues. Germline V gene data show CDR1 as SGHRS and CDR2 as YFSETQ. Trimming stripped 1 base from V and 4 bases from J, with 8 bases between. In DNA form, the CDR3 reads TGCGCCAGCAGCTTGAGGGAGGCCACTGAAGCTTTCTTT. Amino acid sequence: CASSLREATEAFF.

The gene calls are TRBV7-9 and TRBJ2-2; D uncertain. The ends were cut back, 2 bases at V and 6 bases at J, with 7 bases in the middle. Looked up from germline, CDR1 is SEHNR and CDR2 is FQNEAQ (reference sequence). This CDR3 is built from 13 residues. The chain's CDR3 is CASSLIGPGELFF. DNA of the CDR3: TGTGCCAGCAGCTTAATCGGTCCCGGGGAGCTGTTTTTT.

As DNA, the CDR3 is TGTGCCAGCAGCTACCGAGGAGGTTCTTCAGACACCATATATTTT. It encodes CASSYRGGSSDTIYF. The chain couples TRBV7-9 to TRBJ1-3, with unresolved D. The CDR3 runs to 15 residues. CDR1 is SEHNR, CDR2 FQNEAQ, per germline (reference sequence). Trimming took 4 bases from V and 8 from J, leaving 18 bases between them. Looking up the rest from reference TRBV7-9 and TRBJ1-3 gives the full variable domain: DTGVSQNPRHKITKRGQNVTFRCDPISEHNRLYWYRQTLGQGPEFLTYFQNEAQLEKSRLLSDRFSAERPKGSFSTLEIQRTEQGDSAMYLCASSYRGGSSDTIYFGEGSWLTVV.

The table lists this clone with a few counts. The chain links TRBV11-1 to TRBJ2-5, with 8 bases aligning to TRBD1. This CDR3 spans 14 amino acids. Germline V CDR1 and CDR2: SGHAT, FQDESV (reference sequence). J gave up 12 bases and V 5 bases, and 14 bases lay outside the gene matches. The CDR3 region has the DNA TGTGCCAGCAGCCCTCCCCACAGGGGGGCGGATAAGTACTTC. This encodes CASSPPHRGADKYF.

This clone has only one observation. The rearrangement uses TRBV28 and TRBJ2-3; no clear D. V lost 5 bases to trimming and J lost 1 base, with 10 bases between them. CDR1 is MDHEN and CDR2 is SYDVKM in the germline V gene. The CDR3 length is 14 residues. CDR3 nucleotides: TGTGCCAGCAGTGTAAGCGTGGGCACAGATACGCAGTATTTT. Protein: CASSVSVGTDTQYF.